Listed below are T cell receptor beta chains from one sample, sequenced in a study of blood T cells in healthy people across ages. MiXCR, run by TCRdb on the 5' RACE reads, gives a single entry per CDR3 protein. Among over 1,500,000 distinct CDR3 sequences, roughly two fifths were seen once, and the ten largest hold 23%. Material: blood. The receptors here all came from a human donor in good health. Each CDR3 is given with its conserved first and last residue. Each record gives: CDR3 protein, CDR3 DNA, D gene, clone size, J gene, V gene. A D gene is named only where the DNA matches it firmly. Only some rows state a clone size, as once, few, many or a class for expanded clones.

CDR3aa: CASVSPRDRPNYGYTF
CDR3nt: TGTGCCAGCGTATCACCCCGGGACAGGCCTAACTATGGCTACACCTTC
d_gene: TRBD1
abundance: -
j_gene: TRBJ1-2
v_gene: TRBV28

CDR3aa: CASSRDTTNYGYTF
CDR3nt: TGTGCCAGCAGCCGGGACACAACTAACTATGGCTACACCTTC
d_gene: -
abundance: few
j_gene: TRBJ1-2
v_gene: TRBV7-9

CDR3aa: CASSQSIGTGGYEQYF
CDR3nt: TGTGCCAGCAGCCAAAGTATAGGGACAGGGGGCTACGAGCAGTACTTC
d_gene: TRBD1
abundance: -
j_gene: TRBJ2-7
v_gene: TRBV4-2

CDR3aa: CATSRPGQGAVNEQFF
CDR3nt: TGTGCCACCAGCAGACCGGGACAGGGGGCAGTAAATGAGCAGTTCTTC
d_gene: TRBD1
abundance: few
j_gene: TRBJ2-1
v_gene: TRBV15

CDR3aa: CSAWVDTGGTYEQYF
CDR3nt: TGCAGCGCATGGGTAGACACAGGGGGTACCTACGAGCAGTACTTC
d_gene: TRBD1
abundance: many
j_gene: TRBJ2-7
v_gene: TRBV29-1

CDR3aa: CSASFPGQFYGYTF
CDR3nt: TGCAGTGCTAGTTTCCCGGGACAGTTCTATGGCTACACCTTC
d_gene: TRBD1
abundance: -
j_gene: TRBJ1-2
v_gene: TRBV20-1

CDR3aa: CAISESARRGGYTF
CDR3nt: TGTGCCATCAGTGAATCGGCACGGCGCGGTGGCTACACCTTC
d_gene: -
abundance: -
j_gene: TRBJ1-2
v_gene: TRBV10-3

CDR3aa: CASSYDRGRSEQYF
CDR3nt: TGTGCCAGCAGTTATGACAGGGGGCGTTCCGAGCAGTACTTC
d_gene: TRBD1
abundance: few
j_gene: TRBJ2-7
v_gene: TRBV6-9

CDR3aa: CSARPGSSYNEQFF
CDR3nt: TGCAGTGCCAGACCGGGGAGCTCCTACAATGAGCAGTTCTTC
d_gene: -
abundance: -
j_gene: TRBJ2-1
v_gene: TRBV20-1

CDR3aa: CSAPGIGSYEQYF
CDR3nt: TGCAGCGCTCCAGGGATTGGCTCCTACGAGCAGTACTTC
d_gene: -
abundance: -
j_gene: TRBJ2-7
v_gene: TRBV29-1

CDR3aa: CASRKLAGGGSYNEQFF
CDR3nt: TGTGCCAGCAGAAAGTTAGCGGGGGGAGGCTCCTACAATGAGCAGTTCTTC
d_gene: TRBD2
abundance: -
j_gene: TRBJ2-1
v_gene: TRBV6-2/TRBV6-3

CDR3aa: CASSFKAGRRDTQYF
CDR3nt: TGCGCCAGCAGCTTTAAGGCTGGGAGGAGAGATACGCAGTATTTT
d_gene: -
abundance: few
j_gene: TRBJ2-3
v_gene: TRBV7-2

CDR3aa: CASSLGLGNLYGYTF
CDR3nt: TGTGCCAGCAGCTTAGGGCTAGGGAATCTCTATGGCTACACCTTC
d_gene: -
abundance: once
j_gene: TRBJ1-2
v_gene: TRBV7-9

CDR3aa: CASSAVAGSYNERFF
CDR3nt: TGTGCCAGCAGTGCAGTAGCGGGCTCCTACAATGAGCGGTTCTTC
d_gene: TRBD2
abundance: -
j_gene: TRBJ2-1
v_gene: TRBV6-1

CDR3aa: CASSVAPTGLPDNEQFF
CDR3nt: TGTGCCAGCAGCGTAGCCCCTACAGGGCTCCCTGACAATGAGCAGTTCTTC
d_gene: -
abundance: few
j_gene: TRBJ2-1
v_gene: TRBV9

CDR3aa: CASSDSGFGINSPLHF
CDR3nt: TGTGCCAGCAGTGATTCGGGTTTTGGAATTAATTCACCCCTCCACTTT
d_gene: -
abundance: -
j_gene: TRBJ1-6
v_gene: TRBV25-1

CDR3aa: CASSSTAYSGNTIYF
CDR3nt: TGTGCCAGCAGTTCGACAGCCTACTCTGGAAACACCATATATTTT
d_gene: -
abundance: once
j_gene: TRBJ1-3
v_gene: TRBV6-5

CDR3aa: CASSSHYLPSAPYNEQFF
CDR3nt: TGTGCCAGCAGTTCCCACTACCTTCCTAGCGCCCCCTACAATGAGCAGTTCTTC
d_gene: -
abundance: few
j_gene: TRBJ2-1
v_gene: TRBV6-2/TRBV6-3

CDR3aa: CASSRQGGDTEAFF
CDR3nt: TGTGCCAGCAGCCGGCAGGGCGGGGACACTGAAGCTTTCTTT
d_gene: -
abundance: many
j_gene: TRBJ1-1
v_gene: TRBV4-2

CDR3aa: CASSLAGRYEQFF
CDR3nt: TGTGCCAGCAGCTTGGCAGGGAGGTATGAGCAGTTCTTC
d_gene: -
abundance: -
j_gene: TRBJ2-1
v_gene: TRBV5-6

CDR3aa: CASSTRGPDTQYF
CDR3nt: TGTGCCAGCAGCACCAGGGGTCCCGATACGCAGTATTTT
d_gene: -
abundance: many
j_gene: TRBJ2-3
v_gene: TRBV7-9

CDR3aa: CVSSLDTGIYEQYF
CDR3nt: TGTGTCAGCAGCTTAGACACGGGGATCTACGAGCAGTACTTC
d_gene: -
abundance: -
j_gene: TRBJ2-7
v_gene: TRBV7-2

CDR3aa: CSGSQNTEAFF
CDR3nt: TGCAGCGGGAGCCAGAACACTGAAGCTTTCTTT
d_gene: -
abundance: -
j_gene: TRBJ1-1
v_gene: TRBV20-1

CDR3aa: CASSQDTDRILFF
CDR3nt: TGTGCCAGCAGCCAAGATACCGACAGAATATTGTTTTTT
d_gene: -
abundance: -
j_gene: TRBJ1-4
v_gene: TRBV3-1

CDR3aa: CASSQDYGGGPKTQYF
CDR3nt: TGTGCCAGCAGCCAAGATTATGGGGGGGGGCCTAAGACCCAGTACTTC
d_gene: -
abundance: few
j_gene: TRBJ2-5
v_gene: TRBV4-2

CDR3aa: CATSRRSRNTEAFF
CDR3nt: TGTGCCACCAGCCGTCGGTCGCGGAACACTGAAGCTTTCTTT
d_gene: -
abundance: -
j_gene: TRBJ1-1
v_gene: TRBV15

CDR3aa: CASSYAGQETQYF
CDR3nt: TGTGCCAGCAGTTACGCGGGACAAGAGACCCAGTACTTC
d_gene: -
abundance: many
j_gene: TRBJ2-5
v_gene: TRBV6-5

CDR3aa: CASSPNGQGTYEQYF
CDR3nt: TGTGCCAGCAGCCCTAATGGACAGGGGACCTACGAGCAGTACTTC
d_gene: TRBD1
abundance: once
j_gene: TRBJ2-7
v_gene: TRBV9

CDR3aa: CASSPVGQGKGYTF
CDR3nt: TGCGCCAGCAGTCCCGTCGGACAGGGCAAGGGCTACACCTTC
d_gene: TRBD1
abundance: -
j_gene: TRBJ1-2
v_gene: TRBV4-1

CDR3aa: CSAQVVARETQYF
CDR3nt: TGCAGCGCCCAAGTGGTTGCCCGGGAGACCCAGTACTTC
d_gene: -
abundance: few
j_gene: TRBJ2-5
v_gene: TRBV29-1

CDR3aa: CASSSDGWETQYF
CDR3nt: TGCGCCAGCAGCTCCGACGGGTGGGAGACCCAGTACTTC
d_gene: -
abundance: few
j_gene: TRBJ2-5
v_gene: TRBV5-1

CDR3aa: CSAREETSGAMLQETQYF
CDR3nt: TGCAGTGCTAGAGAGGAGACTAGCGGGGCAATGCTACAAGAGACCCAGTACTTC
d_gene: TRBD2
abundance: -
j_gene: TRBJ2-5
v_gene: TRBV20-1

CDR3aa: CASSDRQGADTQYF
CDR3nt: TGTGCCAGCAGTGATCGGCAGGGAGCAGATACGCAGTATTTT
d_gene: -
abundance: few
j_gene: TRBJ2-3
v_gene: TRBV2

CDR3aa: CASSLLRGSGGYTF
CDR3nt: TGTGCCAGCAGCTTACTCCGGGGGTCGGGTGGCTACACCTTC
d_gene: -
abundance: -
j_gene: TRBJ1-2
v_gene: TRBV7-9

CDR3aa: CVSSGQGVSSMNTEAFF
CDR3nt: TGTGTCAGCAGCGGTCAGGGGGTGAGTTCGATGAACACTGAAGCTTTCTTT
d_gene: TRBD1
abundance: few
j_gene: TRBJ1-1
v_gene: TRBV7-9

CDR3aa: CASSQDLQGDTQYF
CDR3nt: TGCGCCAGCAGCCAAGATCTTCAGGGAGATACGCAGTATTTT
d_gene: -
abundance: -
j_gene: TRBJ2-3
v_gene: TRBV4-3

CDR3aa: CASSQVEGLYGYTF
CDR3nt: TGCGCCAGCAGCCAAGTCGAAGGGCTCTATGGCTACACCTTC
d_gene: -
abundance: many
j_gene: TRBJ1-2
v_gene: TRBV4-1

CDR3aa: CASSRDTGCDEQYF
CDR3nt: TGTGCCAGCAGCCGGGATACAGGGTGCGACGAGCAGTACTTC
d_gene: -
abundance: -
j_gene: TRBJ2-7
v_gene: TRBV6-5

CDR3aa: CASSQGDLYNEKLFF
CDR3nt: TGTGCCAGCAGCCAAGGGGACCTTTATAATGAAAAACTGTTTTTT
d_gene: -
abundance: -
j_gene: TRBJ1-4
v_gene: TRBV3-1

CDR3aa: CASSYSTASREAFF
CDR3nt: TGTGCCAGCAGTTACTCGACAGCTTCGAGGGAAGCTTTCTTT
d_gene: -
abundance: few
j_gene: TRBJ1-1
v_gene: TRBV6-5

CDR3aa: CAWSGSGQGLYGYTF
CDR3nt: TGTGCCTGGAGTGGGTCGGGCCAGGGATTGTATGGCTACACCTTC
d_gene: -
abundance: few
j_gene: TRBJ1-2
v_gene: TRBV30

CDR3aa: CATSEDTGSRRHNEQFF
CDR3nt: TGTGCCACCAGTGAAGACACAGGGAGTCGTCGGCACAATGAGCAGTTCTTC
d_gene: -
abundance: few
j_gene: TRBJ2-1
v_gene: TRBV24-1

CDR3aa: CASSQPGRYTEAFF
CDR3nt: TGTGCCAGCAGCCAACCGGGGCGGTACACTGAAGCTTTCTTT
d_gene: -
abundance: -
j_gene: TRBJ1-1
v_gene: TRBV3-1

CDR3aa: CSAPTGTTGRTDTQYF
CDR3nt: TGCAGTGCTCCAACCGGGACCACCGGGCGCACAGATACGCAGTATTTT
d_gene: -
abundance: few
j_gene: TRBJ2-3
v_gene: TRBV20-1

CDR3aa: CASSLAPGTGGNEQYF
CDR3nt: TGTGCCAGCAGCCTCGCTCCCGGGACAGGGGGGAACGAGCAGTACTTC
d_gene: TRBD1
abundance: few
j_gene: TRBJ2-7
v_gene: TRBV11-2

CDR3aa: CATSGTGNSYEQYF
CDR3nt: TGTGCCACCTCCGGGACAGGGAACTCCTACGAGCAGTACTTC
d_gene: TRBD1
abundance: few
j_gene: TRBJ2-7
v_gene: TRBV10-3

CDR3aa: CASSSLTDSSNYGYTF
CDR3nt: TGTGCCAGCAGCTCTCTGACAGATTCCTCCAACTATGGCTACACCTTC
d_gene: -
abundance: few
j_gene: TRBJ1-2
v_gene: TRBV5-5

CDR3aa: CASSSSPGPDTQYF
CDR3nt: TGCGCCAGCAGCTCCTCCCCCGGCCCAGATACGCAGTATTTT
d_gene: -
abundance: -
j_gene: TRBJ2-3
v_gene: TRBV5-1

CDR3aa: CSAVLLGQTMNTEAFF
CDR3nt: TGCAGTGCCGTTCTTCTGGGACAAACCATGAACACTGAAGCTTTCTTT
d_gene: -
abundance: -
j_gene: TRBJ1-1
v_gene: TRBV20-1